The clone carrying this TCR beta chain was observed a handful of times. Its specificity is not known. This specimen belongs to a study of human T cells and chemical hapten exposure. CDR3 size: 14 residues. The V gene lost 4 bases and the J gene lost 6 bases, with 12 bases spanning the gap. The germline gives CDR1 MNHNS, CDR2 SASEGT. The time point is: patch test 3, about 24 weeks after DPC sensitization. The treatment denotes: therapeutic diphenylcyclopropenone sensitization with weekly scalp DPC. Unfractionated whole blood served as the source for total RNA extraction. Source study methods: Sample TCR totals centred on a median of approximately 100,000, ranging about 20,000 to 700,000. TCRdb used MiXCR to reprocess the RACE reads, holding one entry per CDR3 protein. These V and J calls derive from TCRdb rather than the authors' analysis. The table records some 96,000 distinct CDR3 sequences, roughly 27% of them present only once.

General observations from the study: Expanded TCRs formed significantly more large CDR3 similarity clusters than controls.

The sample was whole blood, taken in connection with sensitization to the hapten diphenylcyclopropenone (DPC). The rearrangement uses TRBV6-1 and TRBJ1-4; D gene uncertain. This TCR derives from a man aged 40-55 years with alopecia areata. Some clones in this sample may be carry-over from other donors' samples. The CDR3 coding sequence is TGTGCCAGCAGTGGAGGACCGGTATATGAAAAACTGTTTTTT. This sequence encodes CASSGGPVYEKLFF.